This T cell receptor beta chain was observed in a study of T cells in Graves' hyperthyroidism and ophthalmopathy. Study-wide results and caveats: Model-based prediction identified ophthalmopathy a median about 6.8 months prior to its onset.

This clonotype was observed at least ten times. Its antigen is still unknown. The source material, RNA transcripts, was used to amplify TCR beta CDR3 regions. A set of HTBI primers served as the primers for a first-round RT-PCR of the TCR CDR3. TCRdb analysed the multiplex PCR reads with MiXCR anew, one entry per CDR3 protein. The sample shows hundreds of thousands of distinct CDR3 sequences, around 16% of them seen only once. Unmatched junction bases numbered 6, after V lost 7 bases and J lost 2 bases. CDR3 length: 15 residues. CDR1 and CDR2 (germline): LNHDA, SQIVND (reference sequence). The sequenced material came from blood. The receptor was derived from a woman in her thirties or forties with Graves' ophthalmopathy. The V gene is TRBV19, the J gene TRBJ2-2; 8 nucleotides match TRBD2. The CDR3 DNA sequence: TGTGCCAGTACCCGGCTAGCGGGTAACACCGGGGAGCTGTTTTTT. This sequence encodes CASTRLAGNTGELFF.